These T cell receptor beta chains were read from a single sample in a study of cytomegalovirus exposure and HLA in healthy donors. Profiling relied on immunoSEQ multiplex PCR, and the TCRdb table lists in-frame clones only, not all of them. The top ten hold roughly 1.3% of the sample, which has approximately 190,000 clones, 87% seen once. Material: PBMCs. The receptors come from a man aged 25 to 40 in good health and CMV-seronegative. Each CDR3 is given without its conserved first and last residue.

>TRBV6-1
ASSGQPGTSGPYEQY
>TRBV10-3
ATAPLEGHEQY
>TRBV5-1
ASSLALAGAGTGELF
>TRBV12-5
ASGPNSREQF
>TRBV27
ASSQWTGSPKPLH
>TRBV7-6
ASSLGGWETQY
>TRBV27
ASSPLDRVPYEQY
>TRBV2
ASRGRSPLSYEQY
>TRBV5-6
ASSLRTGYT
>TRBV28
ASRSSGSGGNEQF
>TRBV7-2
ASKLKGTSGRTAGELF
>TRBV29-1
SVESRRDMNTEAF
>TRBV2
ASSRLAGGSDEQF
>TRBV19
ASTDKRGSSLYEQY
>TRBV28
ATTEVAGGASSYNEQF
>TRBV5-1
ASGGAGNADTQY
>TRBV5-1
ASSLSSQGSYGEQF
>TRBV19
ASGQKNTGELF
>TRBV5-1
ASAATTGIFYEQY
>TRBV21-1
ASTEKETQY